The 32 T cell receptor beta chains presented below share a single source sample, sequenced in a study of cytotoxic CD8 clonotypes in ibrutinib-treated CLL. Profiling relied on immunoSEQ multiplex PCR, and the TCRdb table lists in-frame clones only, not all of them. Of about 130,000 clones in the sample, approximately 83% were seen once. The sequencing used PBMCs, collected after 24 months of ibrutinib treatment. Receptors originate from a human donor with chronic lymphocytic leukemia.

V usage is TRBV28 and J usage is TRBJ2-7, with TRBD1 matching over 8 bases. The CDR3 extends over 15 amino acids. From germline, CDR1 is MDHEN and CDR2 SYDVKM. J was trimmed by 6 bases and V by 8 bases; bases with no gene match: 15. CDR3 region: CASGPTGGRVFEQYF. The CDR3, as DNA: TGTGCCAGCGGCCCTACAGGGGGGCGAGTATTCGAGCAGTACTTC.

J is TRBJ1-2 and V is TRBV18; TRBD1 matches at 8 bases. Trimming cost V 3 bases and J 7 bases; bases outside gene matches: 13. Germline V gene sequence: CDR1 KGHSH, CDR2 LQKENI. The length of the CDR3 is 16 residues. The CDR3 coding sequence is TGTGCCAGCTCACCCTCCAATACCGACAGGGGCGCTGGCTACACCTTC. It specifies CASSPSNTDRGAGYTF.

The chain recombines TRBV19 with TRBJ1-5; 7 nucleotides match TRBD1. Unmatched junction bases numbered 8, after V lost 3 bases and J lost 3 bases. Germline V lookup: CDR1 LNHDA, CDR2 SQIVND (reference sequence). The CDR3 consists of 16 residues. CDR3 sequence (DNA): TGTGCCAGTAGTATGGAGACAGGGAATATCAATCAGCCCCAGCATTTT. Residues: CASSMETGNINQPQHF.

The rearrangement links TRBV7-8 to TRBJ2-7; TRBD2 aligns across 9 bases. Germline CDR1 reads SGHVS; CDR2 reads FQNEAQ. The CDR3 contains 18 residues. The V segment lost 4 bases and the J segment 4 bases; nucleotides outside the gene matches: 17. In nucleotides, the CDR3 is TGTGCCAGCAGCTCAATAGCGTCTAGCGGGACCTCTCGGTACGAGCAGTACTTC. Amino acids: CASSSIASSGTSRYEQYF. Using reference TRBV7-8 and TRBJ2-7 for the parts outside the CDR3, the full variable domain is GAGVSQSPRYKVAKRGQDVALRCDPISGHVSLFWYQQALGQGPEFLTYFQNEAQLDKSGLPSDRFFAERPEGSVSTLKIQRTQQEDSAVYLCASSSIASSGTSRYEQYFGPGTRLTVT.

The V gene is TRBV14, the J gene TRBJ2-7; TRBD1 matches 9 bases. The germline V gene encodes CDR1 SGHDN and CDR2 FVKESK. The CDR3 loop spans 16 amino acids. V gave up 1 base and J gave up 6 bases; unmatched junction bases: 10. CDR3 sequence: CASSQVGQGKMREQYF. The CDR3 DNA sequence: TGTGCCAGCAGCCAAGTGGGACAGGGTAAAATGCGCGAGCAGTACTTC.

This sequence joins TRBV11-2 and TRBJ2-1, with no clear D. The CDR3 is 13 residues long. Trimming took off 4 bases at V and 8 bases at J, with 12 bases between the two ends. CDR1 SGHAT and CDR2 FQNNGV come from the germline V gene. The CDR3 nucleotides are TGTGCCAGCAGCTCTGGCCCAAAGGATGAGCAGTTCTTC. Amino acid sequence: CASSSGPKDEQFF.

This clone was seen a few times. The chain is built from TRBV4-1 and TRBJ2-7; D tentatively fits TRBD1 or TRBD2 (5 bases each). The CDR3 spans 13 residues. The V gene lost 0 bases and the J gene lost 4 bases, with 7 bases spanning the gap. Germline CDR1 reads MGHRA; CDR2 reads YSYEKL. The CDR3 loop is CASSQDGGYEQYF. The CDR3 DNA follows: TGCGCCAGCAGCCAAGATGGGGGATACGAGCAGTACTTC.

The rearrangement links TRBV7-2 to TRBJ2-7; 12 positions agree with TRBD2. V lost 5 bases and J lost 2; bases outside the gene matches: 4. Per germline, CDR1 SGHTA and CDR2 FQGNSA. The CDR3 contains 15 residues. CDR3 region: CASSPRLAGAYEQYF. The CDR3 nucleotides are TGTGCCAGCAGCCCACGACTAGCGGGAGCCTACGAGCAGTACTTC.

J is TRBJ2-7 and V is TRBV5-1, with 10 bases that match TRBD1. The CDR3 loop spans 16 amino acids. V gave up 4 bases and J gave up 7 bases; unmatched junction bases: 14. Per the germline V gene, CDR1 is SGHRS and CDR2 is YFSETQ. CDR3 sequence reads: CASSPGNRQGAEEQYF. CDR3 bases: TGCGCCAGCAGCCCCGGAAATAGACAGGGGGCGGAGGAGCAGTACTTC.

The chain uses TRBV6-1 and TRBJ1-1; D remains unclear. Between the trimmed V and J ends, which lost 2 bases and 8 bases, there was a span of 6 bases. The CDR3 contains 11 residues. CDR1 and CDR2 (germline): MNHNS, SASEGT. The CDR3 region has the DNA TGTGCCAGCAGTGAACGAGTGGAAGCTTTCTTT. It specifies CASSERVEAFF.

This clone was observed a few times. This chain joins TRBV18 and TRBJ1-2; D remains unclear. Trimming took 3 bases from V and 8 from J, leaving 13 bases between them. The CDR3 runs 13 residues. Germline lookup yields CDR1 KGHSH and CDR2 LQKENI. The CDR3 bases are TGTGCCAGCTCACCGGTTCCCGTGGAGGGCTACACCTTC. It specifies CASSPVPVEGYTF.

This clone was recorded once. The gene calls are TRBV9 and TRBJ2-5, with D hard to call. Trimming removed 0 bases from V and 0 bases from J, with 6 bases in between. CDR1 is SGDLS, CDR2 YYNGEE, per germline. The CDR3 has 14 amino acids. The DNA of the CDR3 is TGTGCCAGCAGCGTAGATTACAACCAAGAGACCCAGTACTTC. It encodes CASSVDYNQETQYF.

The CDR3 DNA follows: TGTGCCAGCTCACTAGGGAGGGGCGAGCAGTACTTC. Encoded protein: CASSLGRGEQYF. The V and J genes are TRBV18 and TRBJ2-7; 7 bases agree with TRBD2. V was clipped by 4 bases and J by 6 bases; unmatched bases: 3. Germline V lookup: CDR1 KGHSH, CDR2 LQKENI. The CDR3 length is 12 residues. Based on the CDR3 plus reference TRBV18 and TRBJ2-7, the full variable domain is NAGVMQNPRHLVRRRGQEARLRCSPMKGHSHVYWYRQLPEEGLKFMVYLQKENIIDESGMPKERFSAEFPKEGPSILRIQQVVRGDSAAYFCASSLGRGEQYFGPGTRLTVT.

This clone was counted only a few times. The rearrangement uses TRBV28 and TRBJ1-1; D remains ambiguous. Trimming cost V 11 bases and J 4 bases, with 20 bases left between them. CDR1 and CDR2 (germline): MDHEN, SYDVKM. CDR3 length: 14 amino acids. The CDR3 DNA sequence: TGTGCCTTACGACCCTCAACGGGTAGCACTGAAGCTTTCTTT. Amino acids: CALRPSTGSTEAFF. Variable domain in full (rest from reference TRBV28 and TRBJ1-1): DVKVTQSSRYLVKRTGEKVFLECVQDMDHENMFWYRQDPGLGLRLIYFSYDVKMKEKGDIPEGYSVSREKKERFSLILESASTNQTSMYLCALRPSTGSTEAFFGQGTRLTVV.

V and J are TRBV7-2 and TRBJ1-2, with D hard to call. The CDR3 spans 14 residues. The V gene lost 5 bases and the J gene lost 0 bases, with 10 bases spanning the gap. Per germline, CDR1 SGHTA and CDR2 FQGNSA. CDR3 in DNA: TGTGCCAGCAGCCCCCAACGGACTAACTATGGCTACACCTTC. Translation gives CASSPQRTNYGYTF.

DNA of the CDR3: TGTGCCAGTAGAACAACCAGGGGAAGCAATCAGCCCCAGCATTTT. Amino acids: CASRTTRGSNQPQHF. V usage is TRBV19 and J usage is TRBJ1-5; the D gene is possibly TRBD1 (6 bases). CDR3 size: 15 residues. Germline assignment: CDR1 LNHDA and CDR2 SQIVND (reference sequence). Deletions cut 6 bases from V and 1 base from J, with 13 bases between.

This chain joins TRBV5-4 and TRBJ1-3; TRBD1 matches at 7 bases. CDR1 is SGHNT and CDR2 is YYREEE in the germline V gene (reference sequence). The CDR3 is 16 amino acids. Trimming removed 4 bases from V and 6 bases from J; junction bases left unmatched: 13. CDR3 protein: CASSQSGGVGVNTIYF. In nucleotides, the CDR3 is TGTGCCAGCAGCCAATCAGGGGGTGTCGGAGTAAACACCATATATTTT.

This chain connects TRBV11-1 to TRBJ1-4; TRBD1 agrees at 8 bases. CDR3 length: 13 amino acids. The V segment lost 8 bases and the J segment 6 bases; nucleotides outside the gene matches: 5. Germline V gene data show CDR1 as SGHAT and CDR2 as FQDESV (reference sequence). CDR3 loop: CASAETGDEKLFF. CDR3 in DNA: TGTGCCAGCGCGGAGACAGGGGATGAAAAACTGTTTTTT.

The chain links TRBV28 to TRBJ2-7; D perhaps matches TRBD1 (6 bases). The CDR3 is 15 amino acids. Trimming cost V 4 bases and J 2 bases, with 15 bases left between them. The germline V gene has CDR1 MDHEN and CDR2 SYDVKM. CDR3 sequence (DNA): TGTGCCAGCAGTTCGGGACATTCTAGTACCTACGAGCAGTACTTC. Translation gives CASSSGHSSTYEQYF.

The J gene is TRBJ2-2, the V gene TRBV2; tentatively, D is TRBD2 (6 bases). CDR1 is SNHLY and CDR2 is FYNNEI in the germline V gene. The CDR3 length is 16 residues. Deletions cut 6 bases from V and 5 bases from J, with 19 bases between. Here the CDR3 reads CASSGTPGGRTGELFF. The CDR3 nucleotides read TGTGCCAGCAGCGGGACCCCCGGGGGACGAACCGGGGAGCTGTTTTTT.

In this sample, this clone turned up a few times. This sequence joins TRBV28 and TRBJ2-7; maybe TRBD2 (7 bases). CDR3 length: 16 residues. The V end lost 4 bases, the J end lost 3 bases, and 19 bases lay between the germline ends. The germline gives CDR1 MDHEN, CDR2 SYDVKM. CDR3 amino acids: CASSSYGGTSVYEQYF. The CDR3 DNA sequence: TGTGCCAGCAGTTCCTACGGGGGGACATCAGTCTACGAGCAGTACTTC. Together with reference TRBV28 and TRBJ2-7, the CDR3 gives the full variable domain: DVKVTQSSRYLVKRTGEKVFLECVQDMDHENMFWYRQDPGLGLRLIYFSYDVKMKEKGDIPEGYSVSREKKERFSLILESASTNQTSMYLCASSSYGGTSVYEQYFGPGTRLTVT.

This clone has a handful of counts. CDR3 region: CASSSGQGEHEQYF. The CDR3 coding sequence is TGCGCCAGCAGCTCGGGACAGGGAGAGCACGAGCAGTACTTC. The chain uses TRBV5-1 and TRBJ2-7, with 9 bases that match TRBD1. This CDR3 comprises 14 residues. Germline V gene lookup returns CDR1 SGHRS and CDR2 YFSETQ. J gave up 5 bases and V 3 bases, and 6 bases lay outside the gene matches.

The genes are TRBV7-2 and TRBJ2-1, with D tentatively TRBD1 or TRBD2 (7 bases each). Germline-derived CDR1 and CDR2 are SGHTA and FQGNSA. V lost 5 bases and J 1 base, leaving 21 bases between the germline ends. The CDR3 length is 18 residues. The CDR3 sequence: CASSRPGGGGSSYNEQFF. The CDR3 region has the DNA TGTGCCAGCAGCCGACCCGGGGGAGGGGGCTCATCCTACAATGAGCAGTTCTTC. Full variable domain (missing parts from reference TRBV7-2 and TRBJ2-1): GAGVSQSPSNKVTEKGKDVELRCDPISGHTALYWYRQSLGQGLEFLIYFQGNSAPDKSGLPSDRFSAERTGGSVSTLTIQRTQQEDSAVYLCASSRPGGGGSSYNEQFFGPGTRLTVL.

This clone has only one observation. The V gene is TRBV9, the J gene TRBJ1-2, with TRBD1 identical over 11 bases. V gave up 4 bases and J gave up 8 bases; unmatched junction bases: 13. This CDR3 comprises 16 residues. Germline CDR1 SGDLS, CDR2 YYNGEE. The DNA of the CDR3 is TGTGCCAGCAGCATAGAATCCGGGACAGGGGGGTTCGGCTACACCTTC. Translation gives CASSIESGTGGFGYTF.

The chain employs TRBV28 and TRBJ2-7; D not resolved. Germline-derived CDR1 and CDR2 are MDHEN and SYDVKM. The CDR3 is made up of 15 amino acids. V was pared by 7 bases and J by 2 bases, with 18 bases between. The CDR3, as DNA: TGTGCCAGCAAACCGGACCAGAGACCGACCTACGAGCAGTACTTC. Translating it yields CASKPDQRPTYEQYF.

The genes are TRBV15 and TRBJ1-3; TRBD1 matches at 7 bases. V was clipped by 5 bases and J by 0 bases; unmatched bases: 7. The CDR3 runs 16 residues. Germline V gene sequence: CDR1 LNHNV, CDR2 YYDKDF (reference sequence). The CDR3 bases are TGTGCCACCAGCCCCAAGACAGGGTTCTCTGGAAACACCATATATTTT. Its translation: CATSPKTGFSGNTIYF.

The chain recombines TRBV28 with TRBJ2-7; D may be TRBD1 (5 bases). Germline V lookup: CDR1 MDHEN, CDR2 SYDVKM. The V end lost 4 bases, the J end lost 0 bases, and 10 bases lay between the germline ends. This CDR3 region has 14 residues. CDR3: CASSSGQGSYEQYF. CDR3 DNA: TGTGCCAGCAGTTCCGGGCAGGGCTCCTACGAGCAGTACTTC.

The CDR3 DNA sequence: TGTGCCAGCAGTCGACTTTCTACCGGGGAGCTGTTTTTT. Translated, it gives CASSRLSTGELFF. The V call is TRBV11-3, the J call TRBJ2-2; D remains ambiguous. Trimming shortened V by 6 bases and J by 5 bases, and 10 bases separated the two germline ends. The CDR3 loop spans 13 amino acids. The germline V gene encodes CDR1 SGHNT and CDR2 YENEEA. Looking up the rest from reference TRBV11-3 and TRBJ2-2 gives the full variable domain: EAGVVQSPRYKIIEKKQPVAFWCNPISGHNTLYWYLQNLGQGPELLIRYENEEAVDDSQLPKDRFSAERLKGVDSTLKIQPAELGDSAVYLCASSRLSTGELFFGEGSRLTVL.

The rearrangement uses TRBV7-2 and TRBJ2-6, with D perhaps TRBD1 (5 bases). The germline CDR1 and CDR2 sequences are SGHTA and FQGNSA. The CDR3 loop spans 15 amino acids. Trimming removed 3 bases at V and 2 bases at J, with 8 bases between. Here the CDR3 DNA reads TGTGCCAGCAGCTTCTTAGGGGCTGGGGCCAACGTCCTGACTTTC. Its translation: CASSFLGAGANVLTF.

CDR3 DNA: TGCGCCAGCAGTATCGGGGGGCAGTCAGATACGCAGTATTTT. Protein product: CASSIGGQSDTQYF. V is TRBV4-3 and J is TRBJ2-3, with D perhaps TRBD2 (7 bases). The CDR3 runs 14 residues. Germline V CDR1 and CDR2: LGHNA, YSLEER. Trimming cost V 6 bases and J 4 bases, with 14 bases left between them.

The rearrangement joins TRBV19 to TRBJ1-5; D call uncertain. The CDR3 totals 14 residues. The V end was cut by 4 bases, the J end by 1 base, with 8 bases between. Per the germline V gene, CDR1 is LNHDA and CDR2 is SQIVND (reference sequence). The DNA of the CDR3 is TGTGCCAGTAGTACCCCCTCGAGCAATCAGCCCCAGCATTTT. The encoded protein is CASSTPSSNQPQHF.

This chain uses TRBV7-3 with TRBJ1-4; 7 nucleotides agree with TRBD1. With 1 base clipped from V and 8 bases from J, the junction kept 1 base outside the gene matches. The CDR3 consists of 13 residues. From germline, CDR1 is SGHTA and CDR2 FQGTGA. The CDR3 loop is CASSLKGGEKLFF. The CDR3 nucleotides are TGTGCCAGCAGCTTAAAAGGGGGCGAAAAACTGTTTTTT.